Given below is one TCR beta chain in context. Its antigen is unknown. The CDR3 contains 14 residues. V shed 5 bases and J shed 8 bases, with 15 bases lying between them. Germline loops: CDR1 PRHDT, CDR2 FYEKMQ (reference sequence). The data stem from a study of T cells in Graves' hyperthyroidism and ophthalmopathy. Regarding the study as a whole: Most clonotypes expanded in the thyroid (above 0.001) were also present in blood.

It was RNA transcripts that yielded the amplified TCR beta CDR3 regions. HTBI primers were the set used in a first-round RT-PCR of the TCR CDR3. TCRdb reprocessed the multiplex PCR reads via MiXCR and lists one record per CDR3 protein. Of 750,000 to 950,000 distinct CDR3 sequences in the sample, 38% are singletons; the top ten hold around 10%. The sequence came from a man between 18 and 29 years old with Graves' hyperthyroidism. The chain recombines TRBV13 with TRBJ1-4; D is unclear. Sequenced sample: blood. The DNA for the CDR3 is TGTGCCAGCAGCCAGACACCTGGGAGGGAAAAACTGTTTTTT. Residues: CASSQTPGREKLFF.